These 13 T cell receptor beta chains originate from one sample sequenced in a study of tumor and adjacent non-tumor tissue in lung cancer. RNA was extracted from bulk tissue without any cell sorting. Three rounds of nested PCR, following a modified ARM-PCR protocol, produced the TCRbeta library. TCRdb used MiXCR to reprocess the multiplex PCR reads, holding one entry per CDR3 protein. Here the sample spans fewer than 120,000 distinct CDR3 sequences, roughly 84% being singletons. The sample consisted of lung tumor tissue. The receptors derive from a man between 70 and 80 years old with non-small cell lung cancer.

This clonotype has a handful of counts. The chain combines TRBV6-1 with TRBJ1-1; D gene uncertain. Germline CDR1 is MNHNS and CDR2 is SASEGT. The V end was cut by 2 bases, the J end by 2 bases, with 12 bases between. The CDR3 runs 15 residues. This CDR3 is CASSESSLTNTEAFF. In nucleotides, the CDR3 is TGTGCCAGCAGTGAAAGCAGCCTGACTAACACTGAAGCTTTCTTT.

The CDR3 sequence is CSATTGGPNIGAFF. The CDR3 nucleotides are TGCAGCGCAACCACGGGTGGGCCTAATATCGGAGCTTTCTTT. The chain has TRBV29-1 and TRBJ1-1; unclear D gene. V was pared by 7 bases and J by 10 bases, with 25 bases between. Germline V lookup: CDR1 SQVTM, CDR2 ANQGSEA. This CDR3 is built from 14 residues.

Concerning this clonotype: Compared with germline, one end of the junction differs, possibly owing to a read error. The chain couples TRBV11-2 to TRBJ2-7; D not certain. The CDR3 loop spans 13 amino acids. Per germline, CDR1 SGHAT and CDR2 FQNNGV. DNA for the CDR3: TGTAGCAGCAGCCAATGGACCGAGCGCGAGCAGAACTTC. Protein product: CSSSQWTEREQNF.

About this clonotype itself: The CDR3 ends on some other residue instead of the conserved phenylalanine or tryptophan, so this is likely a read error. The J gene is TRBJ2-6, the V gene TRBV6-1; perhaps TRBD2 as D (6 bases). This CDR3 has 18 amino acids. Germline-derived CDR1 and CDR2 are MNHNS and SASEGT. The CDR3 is CASNPGIAAHSGANALTY. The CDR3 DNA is TGTGCCAGCAATCCGGGAATAGCGGCACACTCTGGGGCCAACGCCCTGACTTAC.

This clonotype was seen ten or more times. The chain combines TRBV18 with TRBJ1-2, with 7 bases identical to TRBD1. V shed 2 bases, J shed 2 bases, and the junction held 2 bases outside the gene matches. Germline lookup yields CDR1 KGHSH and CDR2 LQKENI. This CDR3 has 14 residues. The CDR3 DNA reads TGTGCCAGCTCACCAATGACAGGGAACTATGGCTACACCTTC. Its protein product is CASSPMTGNYGYTF. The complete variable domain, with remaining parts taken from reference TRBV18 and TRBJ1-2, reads NAGVMQNPRHLVRRRGQEARLRCSPMKGHSHVYWYRQLPEEGLKFMVYLQKENIIDESGMPKERFSAEFPKEGPSILRIQQVVRGDSAAYFCASSPMTGNYGYTFGSGTRLTVV.

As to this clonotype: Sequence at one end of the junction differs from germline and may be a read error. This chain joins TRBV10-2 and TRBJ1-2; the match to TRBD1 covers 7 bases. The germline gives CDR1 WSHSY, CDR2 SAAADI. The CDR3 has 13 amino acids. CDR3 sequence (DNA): TGCGTCAGCAGTGACTCGACAGGGTTTGGCTACATCTTC. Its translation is CVSSDSTGFGYIF.

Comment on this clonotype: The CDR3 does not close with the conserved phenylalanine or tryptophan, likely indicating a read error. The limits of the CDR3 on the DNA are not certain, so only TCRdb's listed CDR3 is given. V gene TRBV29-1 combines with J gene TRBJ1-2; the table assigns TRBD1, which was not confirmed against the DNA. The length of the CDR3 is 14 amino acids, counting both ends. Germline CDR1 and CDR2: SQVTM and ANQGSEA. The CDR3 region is CSAERGKANYGYIS.

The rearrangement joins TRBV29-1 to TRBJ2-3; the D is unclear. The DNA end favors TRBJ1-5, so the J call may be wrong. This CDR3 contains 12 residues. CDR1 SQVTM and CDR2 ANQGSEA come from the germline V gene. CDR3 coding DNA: TGCAGCACCAGGAGGCCTTTGGATACGCAGCATTTT. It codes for CSTRRPLDTQHF.

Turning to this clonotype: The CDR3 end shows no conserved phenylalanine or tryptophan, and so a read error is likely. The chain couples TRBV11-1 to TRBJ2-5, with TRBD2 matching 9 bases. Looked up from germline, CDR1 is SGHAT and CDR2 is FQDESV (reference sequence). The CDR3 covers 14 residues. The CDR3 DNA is TGTGTCAGCAAAGCGGGGGGACGCCAAGGGACCCAGTACTAC. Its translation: CVSKAGGRQGTQYY.

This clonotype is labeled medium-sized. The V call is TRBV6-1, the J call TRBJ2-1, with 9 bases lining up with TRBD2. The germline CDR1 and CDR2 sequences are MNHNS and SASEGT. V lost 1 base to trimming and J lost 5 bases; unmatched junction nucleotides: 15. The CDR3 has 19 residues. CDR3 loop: CASSEDTQLQREAHNEQFF. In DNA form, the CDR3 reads TGTGCCAGCAGTGAAGACACGCAGTTACAGCGGGAGGCCCACAATGAGCAGTTCTTC.

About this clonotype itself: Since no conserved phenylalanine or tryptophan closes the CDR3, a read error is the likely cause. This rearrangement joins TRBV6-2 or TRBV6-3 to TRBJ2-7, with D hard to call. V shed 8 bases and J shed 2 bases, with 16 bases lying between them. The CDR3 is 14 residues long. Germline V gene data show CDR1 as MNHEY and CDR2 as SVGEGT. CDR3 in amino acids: CASGVRIRAYEQYL. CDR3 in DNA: TGTGCCAGCGGTGTGAGAATTCGAGCCTACGAGCAGTACTTA.

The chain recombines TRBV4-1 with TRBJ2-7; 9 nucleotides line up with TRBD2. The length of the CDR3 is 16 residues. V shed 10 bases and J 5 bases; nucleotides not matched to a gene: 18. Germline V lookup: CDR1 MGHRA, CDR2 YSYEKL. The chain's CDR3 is CANSRTVAGEGDEQYF. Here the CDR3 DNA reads TGCGCCAATAGCCGGACAGTAGCGGGAGAGGGGGACGAGCAGTACTTC.

CDR3 region: CASSSAPGRSSYEQYF. The CDR3 coding sequence is TGTGCCAGCAGCTCCGCCCCGGGTCGGAGCTCCTACGAGCAGTACTTC. V and J are TRBV5-6 and TRBJ2-7, with D unclear. V was pared by 3 bases and J by 0 bases, with 16 bases between. Germline-derived CDR1 and CDR2 are SGHDT and YYEEEE. The CDR3 has 16 residues. The variable domain in full, completed from reference TRBV5-6 and TRBJ2-7, reads DAGVTQSPTHLIKTRGQQVTLRCSPKSGHDTVSWYQQALGQGPQFIFQYYEEEERQRGNFPDRFSGHQFPNYSSELNVNALLLGDSALYLCASSSAPGRSSYEQYFGPGTRLTVT.